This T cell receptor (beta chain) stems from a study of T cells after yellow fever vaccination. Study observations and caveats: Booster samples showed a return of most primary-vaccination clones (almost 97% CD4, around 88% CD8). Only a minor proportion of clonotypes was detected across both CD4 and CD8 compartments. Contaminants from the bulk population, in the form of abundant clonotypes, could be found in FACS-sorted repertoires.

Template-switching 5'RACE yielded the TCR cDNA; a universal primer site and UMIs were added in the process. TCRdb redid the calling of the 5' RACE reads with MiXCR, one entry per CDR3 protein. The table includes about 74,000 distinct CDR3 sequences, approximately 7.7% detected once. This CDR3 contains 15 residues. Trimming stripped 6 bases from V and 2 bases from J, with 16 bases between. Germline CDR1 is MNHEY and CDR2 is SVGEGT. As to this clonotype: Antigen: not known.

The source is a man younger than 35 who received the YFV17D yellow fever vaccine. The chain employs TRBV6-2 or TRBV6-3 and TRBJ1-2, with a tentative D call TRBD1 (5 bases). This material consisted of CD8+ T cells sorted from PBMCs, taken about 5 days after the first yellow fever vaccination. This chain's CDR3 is CASSLDRDGNYGYTF. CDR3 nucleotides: TGTGCCAGCAGCCTGGACCGGGACGGCAACTATGGCTACACCTTC.